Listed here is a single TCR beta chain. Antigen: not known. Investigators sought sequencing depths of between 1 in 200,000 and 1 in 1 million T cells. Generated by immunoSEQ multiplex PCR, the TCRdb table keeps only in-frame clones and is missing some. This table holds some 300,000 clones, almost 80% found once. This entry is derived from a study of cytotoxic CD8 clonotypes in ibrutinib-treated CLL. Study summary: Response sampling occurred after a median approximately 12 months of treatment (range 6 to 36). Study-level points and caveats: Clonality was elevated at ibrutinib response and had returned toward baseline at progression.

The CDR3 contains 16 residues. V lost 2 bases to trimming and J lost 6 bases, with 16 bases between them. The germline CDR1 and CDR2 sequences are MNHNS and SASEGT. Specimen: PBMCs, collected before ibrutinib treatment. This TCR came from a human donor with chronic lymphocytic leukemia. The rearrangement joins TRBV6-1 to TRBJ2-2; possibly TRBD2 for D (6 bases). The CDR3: CASSESWRALAGELFF. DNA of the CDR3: TGTGCCAGCAGTGAATCTTGGAGGGCCTTGGCCGGGGAGCTGTTTTTT.